This T cell receptor beta chain was identified during a study of blood T cell repertoires in COVID-19 (dated by TCRdb to 2019 to 2021). Describing the broader study: Samples from collaborators originated in the United States, Italy and Spain and spanned both the acute and convalescent phases of COVID-19. The material from the prospective study consisted of cDNA or gDNA derived from T cells, B-cell-depleted T cells, or PBMCs. Deeply sampled blood TCRbeta repertoires from subjects exposed to, actively infected with, or recovered from COVID-19 were included in the dataset. The repertoires were released in a freely available public database meant as a resource for research on the immune response to SARS-CoV-2. The samples were drawn from two sources: the first 160 participants of the ongoing ImmuneRACE study, and 950 to 1,500 subjects contributed by 6 global collaborators. The sample metadata nearly always contained a de-identified subject ID, COVID-19 status, age in years and sex. Where available, HLA class I and class II types were obtained from metadata supplied by the sample provider rather than from assay-based typing. The research as a whole found: The quantity of clinical and demographic metadata differed by source and by participant and was supplied without curation.

This clone is characterized as medium-sized (0.01 to 0.1%). The target of this receptor is not known. Base qualities were left out, and no much larger clone turns up one base away. One collaborating source in Seattle enrolled patients during active infection and followed them longitudinally through the course of disease. Collaborating institutions collected whole blood in K2EDTA tubes following their own protocols. For TCRbeta analysis, collaborators shipped samples in one of three forms: frozen whole blood, isolated PBMCs, or DNA extracted from either of those sample types. TCRbeta CDR3 regions were amplified from genomic DNA by means of the immunoSEQ Assay, a bias-controlled multiplex PCR. On the authors' methods: Within the assay, amplification of reference gene primers was used to estimate how many nucleated cells each sample contained. Sequence reads were collapsed and filtered to measure the absolute abundance of every unique TCRbeta CDR3 rearrangement. Productive Simpson clonality was computed per sample as the square root of Simpson's diversity index over productive rearrangements. The immuneACCESS repertoire file appears here via TCRdb, limited to in-frame rearrangements. These files lack a portion of the clones; in checked studies, under half of the deficit traces to unresolved V genes, and the cause of the others is not known. V and J calls and clone size are those listed in that table; D and trimming were worked out from the DNA. Present in this sample are roughly 180,000 clones, about four fifths of which were seen just once. The leading ten clones occupy 9.5% to 11% of the sample.

A distance of 15 bases separates the germline ends of V and J, which lose 6 bases and 0 bases respectively. The CDR3 runs 15 residues from the cysteine to the valine. Only the CDR3 part of the read is kept: 45 bases, read in frame from the first base. Per the germline V gene, MNHEY is the CDR1 and SVGAGI is the CDR2. The receptor comes from a woman between 40 and 55 years old with COVID-19, enrolled during active disease. The V gene is TRBV6-5 and the J gene is TRBJ2-7, and perhaps TRBD1 as D gene, on 5 matching bases. Material: peripheral blood. The DNA sequence is TGTGCCAGCAGCCCCGACAGATACAGCTCCTACGAGCAGTACGTC. This gives the protein CASSPDRYSSYEQYV.